This TCR beta chain is drawn from a study of blood T cell repertoires in COVID-19. Germline-derived CDR1 and CDR2 are MNHEY and SMNVEV (reference sequence). The CDR3 runs 19 residues. V was clipped by 5 bases and J by 5 bases; unmatched bases: 18. This table comes from immunoSEQ multiplex PCR, and its TCRdb copy is limited to in-frame clones, with some not included. In the table there are fewer than 150,000 clones, 65% to 85% of which are singletons. This receptor was identified in a human donor in a cohort sampled during active COVID-19. Material for sequencing was peripheral blood. This rearrangement joins TRBV27 to TRBJ1-2, with 12 bases aligning to TRBD1. The CDR3 protein is CASSPTPGTGGGPRYGYTF. The CDR3 DNA reads as TGTGCCAGCAGTCCAACCCCGGGGACAGGGGGCGGGCCGCGGTATGGCTACACCTTC.